The 17 T cell receptor beta chains presented below share a single source sample, sequenced in a study of response to subunit inactivated influenza vaccine. TCRdb reanalysed the RT-PCR reads using MiXCR and keeps one entry per CDR3 protein. The sample records about 800,000 distinct CDR3 sequences, 21% being singletons. Source: PBMCs from blood, taken 4 to 6 days after vaccination. The receptors derive from a man aged 45-60 years who received an inactivated influenza vaccine.

This clonotype was observed many times. The chain combines TRBV10-3 with TRBJ2-7; the D is unclear. Germline CDR1 ENHRY, CDR2 SYGVKD. CDR3 length: 14 residues. With 3 bases removed from V and 1 base from J, the gap between germline ends came to 10 bases. The CDR3 loop is CAISESRISYEQYF. The CDR3 DNA reads as TGTGCCATCAGTGAATCGAGGATATCCTACGAGCAGTACTTC.

This clonotype was observed a handful of times. The J gene is TRBJ2-5, the V gene TRBV7-2, with 12 bases matching TRBD1. V lost 5 bases, J lost 4 bases, and 5 bases stayed unmatched. Germline V gene sequence: CDR1 SGHTA, CDR2 FQGNSA. This CDR3 spans 15 amino acids. CDR3 loop: CASSAGQGAGETQYF. CDR3 nucleotides: TGTGCCAGCAGCGCGGGACAGGGGGCCGGAGAGACCCAGTACTTC.

This clonotype has only a few counts. No DNA is shown, since the ends of the CDR3 on it are uncertain; the CDR3 is the one TCRdb lists. The chain has TRBV12-3 or TRBV12-4 and TRBJ2-1; TRBD1 is taken as the D call from the table, unchecked against the DNA. The CDR3 comprises 16 residues, both ends counted. The CDR3 sequence is CASSTSTGGSDNEQFF.

The CDR3 here is CASSSDRRMQFF. CDR3 bases: TGCGCCAGCAGCTCGGACCGTCGTATGCAGTTCTTC. The J gene is TRBJ2-1, the V gene TRBV5-1; D gene unclear. The CDR3 extends over 12 amino acids. V was trimmed by 3 bases and J by 12 bases, leaving 13 bases between them. Germline V gene data show CDR1 as SGHRS and CDR2 as YFSETQ.

This clonotype was seen only a few times. This chain connects TRBV12-3 or TRBV12-4 to TRBJ1-2; no reliable D call. Trimming removed 1 base from V and 4 bases from J, with 10 bases in between. The CDR3 length is 14 residues. The DNA of the CDR3 is TGTGCCAGCAGTTTAGGGGCGGGATTCTATGGCTACACCTTC. This codes for CASSLGAGFYGYTF.

The chain has TRBV9 and TRBJ2-7; D perhaps matches TRBD2 (5 bases). CDR3 size: 14 residues. V gave up 0 bases and J gave up 3 bases, with 10 bases separating them. Germline lookup yields CDR1 SGDLS and CDR2 YYNGEE. CDR3 sequence reads: CASSVDVGNYEQYF. The CDR3 DNA reads as TGTGCCAGCAGCGTAGATGTCGGGAACTACGAGCAGTACTTC.

The V gene is TRBV4-3, the J gene TRBJ2-2; D unclear. The CDR3 is made up of 15 amino acids. Trimming removed 0 bases at V and 1 base at J, with 6 bases between. Germline lookup yields CDR1 LGHNA and CDR2 YSLEER. CDR3: CASSQDLLNTGELFF. CDR3 nucleotides: TGCGCCAGCAGCCAAGATCTACTGAACACCGGGGAGCTGTTTTTT.

This clonotype was seen a handful of times. V usage is TRBV5-1 and J usage is TRBJ2-1; TRBD1 or TRBD2 may be the D gene (7 bases each). Germline lookup yields CDR1 SGHRS and CDR2 YFSETQ. Deletions cut 0 bases from V and 4 bases from J, with 17 bases between. CDR3 length: 17 residues. CDR3 nucleotides: TGCGCCAGCAGCTTGGCGAAATCAGGGGGGGGGTACAATGAGCAGTTCTTC. Encoded protein: CASSLAKSGGGYNEQFF.

This chain connects TRBV11-3 to TRBJ2-1; no clear D. CDR3 size: 14 residues. V gave up 5 bases and J gave up 8 bases, with 16 bases separating them. In germline, CDR1 is SGHNT, CDR2 YENEEA. The CDR3 sequence is CASSHHEVSDEQFF. The CDR3 DNA sequence: TGTGCCAGCAGCCATCACGAGGTCAGCGATGAGCAGTTCTTC.

This chain connects TRBV20-1 to TRBJ1-5; tentative D call: TRBD1 (5 bases). V lost 1 base and J lost 0, with 10 bases in between. Germline CDR1 is DFQATT and CDR2 is SNEGSKA (reference sequence). The CDR3 is made up of 15 amino acids. The chain's CDR3 is CSARGTLYSNQPQHF. The CDR3 bases are TGCAGTGCTAGAGGGACACTTTATAGCAATCAGCCCCAGCATTTT.

This clonotype was counted between two and nine times. The rearrangement links TRBV20-1 to TRBJ2-7; 9 bases match TRBD2. The V gene end was trimmed by 5 bases and the J gene end by 6 bases; junction bases not matched to a gene: 11. Germline values: CDR1 DFQATT, CDR2 SNEGSKA (reference sequence). This CDR3 spans 14 amino acids. CDR3 protein: CSARISGSGGEQYF. Here the CDR3 DNA reads TGCAGTGCTCGAATTAGCGGGAGCGGGGGCGAGCAGTACTTC.

The V call is TRBV18, the J call TRBJ2-5; TRBD1 or TRBD2 may be the D gene (6 bases each). V lost 4 bases to trimming and J lost 2 bases, with 14 bases between them. Germline V gene data show CDR1 as KGHSH and CDR2 as LQKENI. This CDR3 is built from 15 residues. The CDR3 is CASSQEQGGQETQYF. The CDR3 DNA reads as TGTGCCAGCTCACAGGAACAGGGAGGACAAGAGACCCAGTACTTC.

This clonotype was counted at least ten times. The chain joins TRBV4-3 to TRBJ2-5, with 7 bases aligning to TRBD2. CDR1 LGHNA and CDR2 YSLEER come from the germline V gene. The CDR3 runs to 16 residues. The ends lost 0 bases at V and 5 bases at J; junction bases unmatched: 9. The CDR3 region is CASSQELTSRFETQYF. The CDR3 DNA reads TGCGCCAGCAGCCAAGAATTGACTAGCCGGTTCGAGACCCAGTACTTC.

This clonotype came up a few times. The rearrangement uses TRBV20-1 and TRBJ2-1; D may correspond to TRBD1 or TRBD2 (5 bases each). Germline loops: CDR1 DFQATT, CDR2 SNEGSKA (reference sequence). Trimming pared 7 bases from V and 3 bases from J, leaving 19 bases between. The CDR3 loop spans 15 amino acids. DNA for the CDR3: TGCAGTGTGCCCCCCCCAAGGGGAGACTACAATGAGCAGTTCTTC. This encodes CSVPPPRGDYNEQFF.

The J gene is TRBJ1-6, the V gene TRBV5-1; TRBD1 matches at 11 bases. There are 18 residues in the CDR3. V lost 2 bases and J lost 0; bases outside the gene matches: 4. Germline V gives CDR1 SGHRS, CDR2 YFSETQ. CDR3 bases: TGCGCCAGCAGCTTCACCGGGACAGGGGGCTCCTATAATTCACCCCTCCACTTT. The encoded protein is CASSFTGTGGSYNSPLHF.

This clonotype was counted a few times. V and J are TRBV12-3 or TRBV12-4 and TRBJ1-2; D not resolved. The CDR3 contains 12 residues. Trimming removed 6 bases from V and 4 bases from J, with 9 bases in between. The CDR3 DNA reads as TGTGCCAGCAGGGAAGGGAGCTATGGCTACACCTTC. This gives the protein CASREGSYGYTF.

V and J are TRBV12-3 or TRBV12-4 and TRBJ2-7; no clear D. Trimming removed 1 base from V and 6 bases from J, with 10 bases in between. This CDR3 spans 13 amino acids. CDR3 residues: CASSLVTAGEQYF. The CDR3 region has the DNA TGTGCCAGCAGTTTAGTAACAGCTGGCGAGCAGTACTTC.